A selection of T cell receptor beta chains follows, all from one sample in a study of blood T cell repertoires in COVID-19. Repertoires were generated with immunoSEQ multiplex PCR, while TCRdb's copy carries only in-frame clones and drops some. This sample has 200,000 to 250,000 clones, with under 90% found just once. The sequencing sample was made of peripheral blood. The receptors were sampled from a woman aged 80 or older with acute or convalescent COVID-19. Both conserved end residues are part of each CDR3. D genes are given only for firm matches. Not every row has a clone size; where given, it reads once, few, many or a size class.

cdr3_length j_call clone_size d_call v_call cdr3_nt cdr3_aa
15 TRBJ1-1 - TRBD1 TRBV11-1 TGTGCCAGCAGCTTAGCGCGGGACAGGGTGGATGAAGCTTTCTTT CASSLARDRVDEAFF
15 TRBJ2-3 - TRBD1 TRBV6-6 TGTGCCAGCAGTTACTCGACAGGGTTGACAGATACGCAGTATTTT CASSYSTGLTDTQYF
14 TRBJ1-4 - TRBD1 TRBV5-4 TGTGCCAGCAGAAAACAGGGGCCTAATGAAAAACTGTTTTTT CASRKQGPNEKLFF
15 TRBJ1-5 - - TRBV6-5 TGTGCCAGCGGCTTGAGGAGGGATGGCAATCAGCCCCAGCATTTT CASGLRRDGNQPQHF
16 TRBJ2-7 - TRBD1 TRBV3-1/TRBV3-2 TGTGCCAGCAGCCACGGGACAGCTAAGTCGTTCTACGAGCAGTACTTC CASSHGTAKSFYEQYF
14 TRBJ1-1 - TRBD1 TRBV6-5 TGTGCCAGCAGTTCCGGGACAGCGAACACTGAAGCTTTCTTT CASSSGTANTEAFF
15 TRBJ1-5 many - TRBV5-1 TGCGCCAGCAGCTTGGGGTTAGATAGCAATCAGCCCCAGCATTTT CASSLGLDSNQPQHF
15 TRBJ1-2 - - TRBV7-9 TGTGCCAGCACTACCTCCGTCGGGGTCGGCTCTGGCTACACCTTC CASTTSVGVGSGYTF
15 TRBJ1-1 - - TRBV10-3 TGTGCCATCAGTGCGACATTCGACACTAACACTGAAGCTTTCTTT CAISATFDTNTEAFF
18 TRBJ2-6 - TRBD1 TRBV2 TGTGCCAGCAGTGAACCGACAGGGGCCGACTCTGGGGCCAACGTCCTGACTTTC CASSEPTGADSGANVLTF
12 TRBJ2-2 - - TRBV7-3 TGTGCCAGCAGCGTTCTAGCCGGGGAGCTGTTTTTT CASSVLAGELFF
15 TRBJ2-5 - TRBD2 TRBV19 TGTGCCAGTACCCAGACTAGCGGGCGACCAGAGGCCCAGTACTTC CASTQTSGRPEAQYF
13 TRBJ1-1 - - TRBV6-6 TGTGCCAGCAGTTACCCGGGTGGGACTGAAGCTTTCTTT CASSYPGGTEAFF
14 TRBJ1-5 few - TRBV19 TGTGCCAGTAAGAGGACATCCGCGAATCAGCCCCAGCATTTT CASKRTSANQPQHF
11 TRBJ1-4 once - TRBV28 TGTGCCAGCAGTTTACAGGAAGGTACTTTTTTT CASSLQEGTFF
14 TRBJ1-2 - - TRBV2 TGTGCCAGCGTTTTAGCACAGGGCGACTATGGCTACACCTTC CASVLAQGDYGYTF
14 TRBJ1-2 - - TRBV9 TGTGCCAGCAGCGTAGCTGGGGAGGGGGAGGTCGGCTCCTTC CASSVAGEGEVGSF
15 TRBJ1-1 - - TRBV9 TGTGCCAGCAGCGTAAATTATAGGCCGGGCACTGAAGCTTTCTTT CASSVNYRPGTEAFF
16 TRBJ1-1 few - TRBV4-2 TGTGCCAGCAGCCAAGATCAGGGGTCCCTGAACACTGAAGCTTTCTTT CASSQDQGSLNTEAFF
15 TRBJ1-1 - - TRBV11-3 TGTGCCAGCAGCTTAGGGGTCGGGGTGAACACTGAAGCTTTCTTT CASSLGVGVNTEAFF
16 TRBJ2-1 - TRBD2 TRBV5-1 TGCGCCAGCAGCCCAGGGGTAGCGGGGGCCTACAATGAGCAGTTCTTC CASSPGVAGAYNEQFF
15 TRBJ1-3 few - TRBV9 TGTGCCAGCAGCGTAGAGAAACAGCAGGGAAACACCATATATTTT CASSVEKQQGNTIYF
14 TRBJ1-4 - - TRBV19 TGTGCCAGCATGAAGGGAGTAACTAATGAAAAACTGTTTTTT CASMKGVTNEKLFF
15 TRBJ1-5 - TRBD1 TRBV5-6 TGTGCCAGCAGCTTGGGGGACAGGGACAATCAGCCCCAGCATTTT CASSLGDRDNQPQHF
12 TRBJ1-5 - - TRBV5-6 TGTGCCAGCAGCCTGGCGGGTGATCGCCAGCATTTT CASSLAGDRQHF
16 TRBJ2-2 once TRBD2 TRBV6-4 TGTGCCAGCAGCCAATCTAGCGGGGCCTACACCGGGGAGCTGTTTTTT CASSQSSGAYTGELFF
15 TRBJ2-1 - TRBD1 TRBV28 TGTGCCAGCAGTTTGTCTTCGACAGGGACACATGAGCAGTTCTTC CASSLSSTGTHEQFF
14 TRBJ1-2 - - TRBV7-9 TGTGCCAGCAGCCCCCGACAGGTTTCTAATGGCTACACCTTC CASSPRQVSNGYTF
14 TRBJ1-2 - - TRBV18 TGTGCCAGCTCACCTTCTACGGGGGACTATGGCTACACCTTC CASSPSTGDYGYTF
14 TRBJ1-2 - TRBD1 TRBV5-4 TGTGCCAGCAGCTTACGACAGGGGGACTATGGCTACACCTTC CASSLRQGDYGYTF
14 TRBJ2-1 - - TRBV5-1 TGCGCCAGCAGCTTGTCCCAGGGTGTCAATGAGCAGTTCTTC CASSLSQGVNEQFF
15 TRBJ1-1 - TRBD1 TRBV5-1 TGCGCCAGCAGTTACGACAGGGGAGGAGACACTGAAGCTTTCTTT CASSYDRGGDTEAFF
13 TRBJ1-2 - - TRBV6-6 TGTGCCAGCAGTTCTTTAGAATTCTATGGCTACACCTTC CASSSLEFYGYTF
14 TRBJ1-1 - - TRBV5-8 TGTGCCAGCAGCTTGGGCTCCCCGGGGTCTGAAGCTTTCTTT CASSLGSPGSEAFF
15 TRBJ2-7 - - TRBV18 TGTGCCAGCTCCCCGAGCGGGCTGGCACGGGACGAGCAGTACTTC CASSPSGLARDEQYF
15 TRBJ1-6 few TRBD1 TRBV5-1 TGCGCCAGCAGCTTGGCGGAGGGGGCAGGTTCACCCCTCCACTTT CASSLAEGAGSPLHF
16 TRBJ2-3 - TRBD2 TRBV19 TGTGCCAGTAGTACCGGGACTAGCGGGGGGTCAGATACGCAGTATTTT CASSTGTSGGSDTQYF
16 TRBJ2-2 - - TRBV11-3 TGTGCCAGCAGCTTAGTGCAGGGACTGAACACCGGGGAGCTGTTTTTT CASSLVQGLNTGELFF
14 TRBJ1-1 - - TRBV2 TGTGCCAGCAGTGTCCTAGTCATTAACACTGAAGCTTTCTTT CASSVLVINTEAFF
14 TRBJ1-1 - TRBD1 TRBV11-2 TGTGCCAGCAGCTCAGAGACAGGGACCACTGAAGCTTTCTTT CASSSETGTTEAFF
15 TRBJ2-7 - TRBD2 TRBV28 TGTGCCAGCAGTGGTAGGACTAGCGGGGGACACGAGCAGTACTTC CASSGRTSGGHEQYF
14 TRBJ2-2 - TRBD1 TRBV15 TGTGCCACCAGCAAGGGACAGGATGCCGGGGAGCTGTTTTTT CATSKGQDAGELFF